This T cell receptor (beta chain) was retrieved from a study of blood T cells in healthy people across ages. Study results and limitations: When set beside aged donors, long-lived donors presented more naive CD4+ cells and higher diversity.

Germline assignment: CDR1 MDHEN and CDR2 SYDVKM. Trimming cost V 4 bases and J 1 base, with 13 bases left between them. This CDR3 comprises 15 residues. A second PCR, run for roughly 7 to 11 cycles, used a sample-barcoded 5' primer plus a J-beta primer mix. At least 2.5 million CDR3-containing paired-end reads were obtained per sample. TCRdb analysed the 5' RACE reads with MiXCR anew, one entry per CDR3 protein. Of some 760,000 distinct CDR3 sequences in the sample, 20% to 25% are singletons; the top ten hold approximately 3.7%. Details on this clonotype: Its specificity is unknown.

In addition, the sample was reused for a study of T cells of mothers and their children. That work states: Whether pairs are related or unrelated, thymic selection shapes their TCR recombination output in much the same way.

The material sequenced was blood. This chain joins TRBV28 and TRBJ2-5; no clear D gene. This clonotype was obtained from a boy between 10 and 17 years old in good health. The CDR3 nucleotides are TGTGCCAGCAGTTGGTGGGGAACCGCCCAAGAGACCCAGTACTTC. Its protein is CASSWWGTAQETQYF.